The 12 T cell receptor beta chains given below trace back to one sample, sequenced in a study of cytomegalovirus exposure and HLA in healthy donors. Primers: 60 Vbeta forward and 13 Jbeta reverse. Data came from immunoSEQ multiplex PCR; TCRdb stores just in-frame clones and leaves some out. This table has under 150,000 clones, 87% appearing once. Input material: PBMCs. These TCRs come from a woman in her twenties or thirties in good health and CMV-seronegative.

This clone was observed once. V gene TRBV27 combines with J gene TRBJ1-2; perhaps TRBD1 as D (6 bases). Germline CDR1 and CDR2: MNHEY and SMNVEV (reference sequence). This CDR3 has 14 amino acids. The V end was cut by 5 bases, the J end by 4 bases, with 14 bases between. CDR3 region: CASSPQDSFYGYTF. The CDR3 nucleotides read TGTGCCAGCAGTCCCCAGGACAGCTTCTATGGCTACACCTTC.

This chain connects TRBV19 to TRBJ1-5, with D perhaps matching TRBD1 (5 bases). Germline V gene lookup returns CDR1 LNHDA and CDR2 SQIVND (reference sequence). V lost 4 bases to trimming and J lost 2 bases, with 12 bases between them. The CDR3 consists of 15 residues. The CDR3 loop is CASSSSEQGNQPQHF. CDR3 DNA sequence: TGTGCCAGTAGTAGTTCGGAACAGGGCAATCAGCCCCAGCATTTT.

This sequence joins TRBV6-6 and TRBJ1-6; the match to TRBD1 covers 7 bases. V was clipped by 7 bases and J by 0 bases; unmatched bases: 6. This CDR3 is 16 amino acids long. Per germline, CDR1 MNHNY and CDR2 SVGAGI (reference sequence). The CDR3 loop is CASTGQASSYNSPLHF. The CDR3 region has the DNA TGTGCCAGCACTGGACAGGCCAGCTCCTATAATTCACCCCTCCACTTT.

The chain combines TRBV14 with TRBJ1-1; D call uncertain. V lost 4 bases and J 4 bases, leaving 13 bases between the germline ends. Per germline, CDR1 SGHDN and CDR2 FVKESK. The CDR3 has 14 residues. The CDR3 DNA reads as TGTGCCAGCAGCCCATGGAGCGGTGGCACTGAAGCTTTCTTT. It translates to CASSPWSGGTEAFF.

The rearrangement joins TRBV6-6 to TRBJ2-1, with 7 positions matching TRBD2. Trimming at V came to 5 bases and at J to 4 bases, leaving 8 bases not matched to a gene. Germline V CDR1 and CDR2: MNHNY, SVGAGI (reference sequence). CDR3 size: 15 residues. CDR3 in DNA: TGTGCCAGCAGTACGGGAGTGCGGGGGTACAATGAGCAGTTCTTC. This encodes CASSTGVRGYNEQFF.

The genes are TRBV30 and TRBJ1-2, with D unclear. The germline gives CDR1 GTSNPN, CDR2 SVGIG (reference sequence). This CDR3 comprises 12 residues. V was clipped by 3 bases and J by 0 bases, with 5 bases between them. The CDR3 DNA reads TGTGCCTGGAGGAGGGCTAACTATGGCTACACCTTC. It is translated as CAWRRANYGYTF.

Here the CDR3 reads CASSPGSSGGGWNEQFF. CDR3 DNA: TGTGCCAGCAGCCCAGGTAGCTCGGGGGGGGGTTGGAATGAGCAGTTCTTC. This rearrangement joins TRBV5-4 to TRBJ2-1, with 8 nucleotides matching TRBD2. Trimming removed 4 bases from V and 7 bases from J; junction bases left unmatched: 16. The CDR3 runs 17 residues. The germline CDR1 and CDR2 sequences are SGHNT and YYREEE (reference sequence).

The V call is TRBV15, the J call TRBJ2-5; D not resolved. The CDR3 spans 14 residues. Trimming took off 0 bases at V and 1 base at J, with 6 bases between the two ends. Per the germline V gene, CDR1 is LNHNV and CDR2 is YYDKDF (reference sequence). CDR3 sequence reads: CATSRDPSQETQYF. In DNA form, the CDR3 reads TGTGCCACCAGCAGAGATCCGTCCCAAGAGACCCAGTACTTC.

This clone was recorded once. The chain employs TRBV2 and TRBJ1-1; TRBD1 matches at 7 bases. After removal of 4 bases from V and 11 bases from J, the junction contained 7 bases not matched to a gene. This CDR3 has 12 residues. Per the germline V gene, CDR1 is SNHLY and CDR2 is FYNNEI. The CDR3 nucleotides read TGTGCCAGCAGTGCCGGTGGGACAGCCGCTTTCTTT. Protein sequence: CASSAGGTAAFF.

The chain carries TRBV5-1 and TRBJ1-1; 7 positions agree with TRBD1. Unmatched junction bases numbered 5, after V lost 2 bases and J lost 1 base. Germline CDR1 SGHRS, CDR2 YFSETQ. The length of the CDR3 is 15 residues. CDR3 sequence: CASSLWTGPNTEAFF. The CDR3 nucleotides are TGCGCCAGCAGCTTATGGACAGGCCCGAACACTGAAGCTTTCTTT.

The chain couples TRBV4-3 to TRBJ2-1; D is possibly TRBD2 (6 bases). The length of the CDR3 is 12 residues. Per germline, CDR1 LGHNA and CDR2 YSLEER. The V and J ends lost 4 bases and 8 bases respectively, with 9 bases between them. The CDR3 reads CASSPAGHEQFF. CDR3 nucleotides: TGCGCCAGCAGCCCCGCGGGACATGAGCAGTTCTTC.

The gene calls are TRBV7-8 and TRBJ1-2; 9 bases match TRBD1. Germline V gene data show CDR1 as SGHVS and CDR2 as FQNEAQ. V lost 5 bases to trimming and J lost 4 bases; unmatched junction nucleotides: 8. CDR3 length: 15 amino acids. The CDR3 DNA reads as TGTGCCAGCAGCCTAGGTGGGACAGGGATCTATGGCTACACCTTC. Residues: CASSLGGTGIYGYTF. Combining the CDR3 with reference TRBV7-8 and TRBJ1-2 gives the whole variable domain GAGVSQSPRYKVAKRGQDVALRCDPISGHVSLFWYQQALGQGPEFLTYFQNEAQLDKSGLPSDRFFAERPEGSVSTLKIQRTQQEDSAVYLCASSLGGTGIYGYTFGSGTRLTVV.